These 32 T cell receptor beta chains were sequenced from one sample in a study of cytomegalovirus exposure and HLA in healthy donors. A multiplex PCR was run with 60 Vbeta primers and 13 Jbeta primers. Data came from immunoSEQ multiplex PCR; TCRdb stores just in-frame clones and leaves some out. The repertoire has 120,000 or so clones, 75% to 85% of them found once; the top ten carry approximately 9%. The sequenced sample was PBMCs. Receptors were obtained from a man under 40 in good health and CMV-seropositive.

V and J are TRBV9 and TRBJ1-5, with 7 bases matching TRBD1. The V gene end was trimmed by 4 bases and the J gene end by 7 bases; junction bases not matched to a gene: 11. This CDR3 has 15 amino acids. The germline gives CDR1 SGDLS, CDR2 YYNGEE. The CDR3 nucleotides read TGTGCCAGCAGCCCCTCGGGACAGTTGGAACAGCCCCAGCATTTT. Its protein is CASSPSGQLEQPQHF. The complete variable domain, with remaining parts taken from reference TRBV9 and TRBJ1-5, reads DSGVTQTPKHLITATGQRVTLRCSPRSGDLSVYWYQQSLDQGLQFLIQYYNGEERAKGNILERFSAQQFPDLHSELNLSSLELGDSALYFCASSPSGQLEQPQHFGDGTRLSIL.

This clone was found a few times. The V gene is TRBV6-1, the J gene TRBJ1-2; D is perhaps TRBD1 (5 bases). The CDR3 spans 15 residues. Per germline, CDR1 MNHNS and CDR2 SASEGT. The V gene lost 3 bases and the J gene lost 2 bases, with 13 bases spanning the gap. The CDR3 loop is CASSDTGVGNYGYTF. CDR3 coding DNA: TGTGCCAGCAGTGATACAGGAGTCGGGAACTATGGCTACACCTTC.

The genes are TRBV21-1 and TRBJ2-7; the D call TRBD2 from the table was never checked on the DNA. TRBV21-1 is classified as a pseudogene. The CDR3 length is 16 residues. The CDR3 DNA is TGTGCCAGCAGCAAAGGGGAGGACCGAAACTCCTACGAGCAGTACTTC. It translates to CASSKGEDRNSYEQYF.

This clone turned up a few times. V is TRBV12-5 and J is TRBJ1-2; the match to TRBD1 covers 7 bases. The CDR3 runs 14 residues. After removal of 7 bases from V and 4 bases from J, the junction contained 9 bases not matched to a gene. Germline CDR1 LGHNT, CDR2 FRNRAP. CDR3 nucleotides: TGTGCTAGTGCCCCGACAGGGTTCGGCTATGGCTACACCTTC. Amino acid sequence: CASAPTGFGYGYTF.

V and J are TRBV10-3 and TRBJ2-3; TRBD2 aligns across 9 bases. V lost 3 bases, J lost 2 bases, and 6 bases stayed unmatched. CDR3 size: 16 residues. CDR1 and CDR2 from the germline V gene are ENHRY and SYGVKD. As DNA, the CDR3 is TGTGCCATCAGTGATTCGCGGGGGGGGATCACAGATACGCAGTATTTT. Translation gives CAISDSRGGITDTQYF.

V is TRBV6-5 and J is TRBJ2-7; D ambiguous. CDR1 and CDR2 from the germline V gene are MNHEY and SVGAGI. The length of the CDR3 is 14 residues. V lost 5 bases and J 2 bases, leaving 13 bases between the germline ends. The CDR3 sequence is CASSRSGVPYEQYF. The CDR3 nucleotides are TGTGCCAGCAGTAGGTCGGGTGTCCCCTACGAGCAGTACTTC.

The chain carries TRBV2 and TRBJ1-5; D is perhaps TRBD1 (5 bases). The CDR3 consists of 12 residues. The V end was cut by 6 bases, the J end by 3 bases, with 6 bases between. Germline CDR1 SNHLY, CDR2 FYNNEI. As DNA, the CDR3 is TGTGCCAGCAGGGACAACAATCAGCCCCAGCATTTT. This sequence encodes CASRDNNQPQHF.

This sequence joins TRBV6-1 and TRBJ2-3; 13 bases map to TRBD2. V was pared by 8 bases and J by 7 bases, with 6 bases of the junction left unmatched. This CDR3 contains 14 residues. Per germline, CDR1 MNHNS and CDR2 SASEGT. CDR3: CASATSGGAHTQYF. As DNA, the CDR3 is TGTGCCAGCGCCACTAGCGGGGGGGCACATACGCAGTATTTT.

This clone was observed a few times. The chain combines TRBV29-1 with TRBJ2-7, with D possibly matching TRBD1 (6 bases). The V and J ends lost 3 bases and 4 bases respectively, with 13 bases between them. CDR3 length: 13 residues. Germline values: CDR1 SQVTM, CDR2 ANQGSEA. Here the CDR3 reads CSVEAARGYEQYF. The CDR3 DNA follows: TGCAGCGTTGAGGCTGCCAGGGGTTACGAGCAGTACTTC.

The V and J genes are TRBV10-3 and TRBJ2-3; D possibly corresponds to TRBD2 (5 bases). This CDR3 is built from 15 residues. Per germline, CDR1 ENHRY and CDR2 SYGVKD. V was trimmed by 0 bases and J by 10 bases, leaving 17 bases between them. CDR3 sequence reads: CAISESRAPPGSQYF. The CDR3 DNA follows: TGTGCCATCAGTGAGTCGCGGGCCCCTCCGGGGTCGCAGTATTTT.

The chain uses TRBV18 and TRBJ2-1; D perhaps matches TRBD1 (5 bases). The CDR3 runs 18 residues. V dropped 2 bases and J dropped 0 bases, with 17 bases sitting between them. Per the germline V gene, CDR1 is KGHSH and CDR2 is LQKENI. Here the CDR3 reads CASSPNLGVSSSYNEQFF. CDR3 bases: TGTGCCAGCTCACCAAACCTAGGGGTCTCCAGCTCCTACAATGAGCAGTTCTTC.

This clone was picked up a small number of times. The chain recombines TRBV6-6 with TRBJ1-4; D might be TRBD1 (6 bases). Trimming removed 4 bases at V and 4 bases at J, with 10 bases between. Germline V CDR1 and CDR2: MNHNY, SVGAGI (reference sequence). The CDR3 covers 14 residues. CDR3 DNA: TGTGCCAGCAGTTCGGCCAGGGGTAATGAAAAACTGTTTTTT. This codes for CASSSARGNEKLFF.

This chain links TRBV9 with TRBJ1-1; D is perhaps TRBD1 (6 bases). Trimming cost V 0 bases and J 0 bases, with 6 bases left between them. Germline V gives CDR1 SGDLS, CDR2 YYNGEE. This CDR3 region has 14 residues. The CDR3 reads CASSVGTVNTEAFF. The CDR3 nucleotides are TGTGCCAGCAGCGTAGGGACAGTGAACACTGAAGCTTTCTTT.

The DNA for the CDR3 is TGTGCCAGCAGCTTACAGGGTGAAAAACTGTTTTTT. As protein: CASSLQGEKLFF. The chain employs TRBV13 and TRBJ1-4; D is possibly TRBD1 (5 bases). In germline, CDR1 is PRHDT, CDR2 FYEKMQ (reference sequence). The CDR3 is 12 amino acids. Trimming removed 2 bases at V and 7 bases at J, with 5 bases between.

In DNA, the CDR3 is TGTGCCACCAGCAGAGATCTTGCAGGGAACGAGCAGTACTTC. Encoded protein: CATSRDLAGNEQYF. The chain couples TRBV15 to TRBJ2-7; maybe TRBD1 (5 bases). Trimming removed 0 bases at V and 5 bases at J, with 11 bases between. The CDR3 is 14 amino acids. Looked up from germline, CDR1 is LNHNV and CDR2 is YYDKDF (reference sequence).

The CDR3 DNA follows: TGCGCCAGCAGCTTGTTAGGGGACACTGAAGCTTTCTTT. This encodes CASSLLGDTEAFF. V gene TRBV5-1 combines with J gene TRBJ1-1, with a tentative D call TRBD1 (5 bases). The germline CDR1 and CDR2 sequences are SGHRS and YFSETQ. Trimming pared 1 base from V and 3 bases from J, leaving 7 bases between. The CDR3 sequence is 13 residues long.

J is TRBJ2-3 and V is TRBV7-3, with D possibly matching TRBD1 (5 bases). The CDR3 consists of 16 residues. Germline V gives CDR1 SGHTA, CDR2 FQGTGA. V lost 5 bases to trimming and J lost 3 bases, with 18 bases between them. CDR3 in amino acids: CASSPARLGATDTQYF. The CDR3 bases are TGTGCCAGCAGCCCCGCTCGGCTAGGGGCTACAGATACGCAGTATTTT.

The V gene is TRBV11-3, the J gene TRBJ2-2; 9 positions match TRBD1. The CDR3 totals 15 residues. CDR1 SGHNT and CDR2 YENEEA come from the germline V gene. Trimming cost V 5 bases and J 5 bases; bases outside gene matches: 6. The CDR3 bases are TGTGCCAGCAGCCCCCGACAGGGGGGTACCGGGGAGCTGTTTTTT. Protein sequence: CASSPRQGGTGELFF.

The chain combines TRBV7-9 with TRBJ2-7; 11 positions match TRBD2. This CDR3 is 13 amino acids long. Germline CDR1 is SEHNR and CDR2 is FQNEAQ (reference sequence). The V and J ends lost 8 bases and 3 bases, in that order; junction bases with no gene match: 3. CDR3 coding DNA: TGTGCCAGCCAGACTAGCGGGGTCTACGAGCAGTACTTC. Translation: CASQTSGVYEQYF. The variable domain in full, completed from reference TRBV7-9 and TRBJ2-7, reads DTGVSQNPRHKITKRGQNVTFRCDPISEHNRLYWYRQTLGQGPEFLTYFQNEAQLEKSRLLSDRFSAERPKGSFSTLEIQRTEQGDSAMYLCASQTSGVYEQYFGPGTRLTVT.

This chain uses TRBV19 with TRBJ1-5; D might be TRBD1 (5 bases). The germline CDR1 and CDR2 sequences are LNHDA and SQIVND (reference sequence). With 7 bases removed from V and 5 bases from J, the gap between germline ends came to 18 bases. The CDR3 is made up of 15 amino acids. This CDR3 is CASTPNPGRDQPQHF. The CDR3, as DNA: TGTGCCAGTACCCCGAATCCAGGGAGGGATCAGCCCCAGCATTTT.

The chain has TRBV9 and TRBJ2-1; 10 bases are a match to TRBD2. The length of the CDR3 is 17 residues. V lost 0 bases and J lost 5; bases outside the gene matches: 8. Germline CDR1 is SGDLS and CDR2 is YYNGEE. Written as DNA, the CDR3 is TGTGCCAGCAGCGTAGAGTGGCAGCGGGGGGGCAACAATGAGCAGTTCTTC. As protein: CASSVEWQRGGNNEQFF.

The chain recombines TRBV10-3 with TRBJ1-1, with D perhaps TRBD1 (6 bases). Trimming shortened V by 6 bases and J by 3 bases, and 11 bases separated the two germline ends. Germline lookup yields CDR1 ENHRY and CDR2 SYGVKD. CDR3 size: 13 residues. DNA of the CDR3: TGTGCCATCAGACGATCAGGGGACACTGAAGCTTTCTTT. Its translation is CAIRRSGDTEAFF.

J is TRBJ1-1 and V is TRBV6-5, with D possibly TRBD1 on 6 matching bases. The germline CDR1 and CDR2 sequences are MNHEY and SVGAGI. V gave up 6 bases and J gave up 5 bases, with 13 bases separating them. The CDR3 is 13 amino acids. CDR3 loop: CASSRGGRTEAFF. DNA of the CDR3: TGTGCCAGCAGCCGGGGGGGGCGGACTGAAGCTTTCTTT.

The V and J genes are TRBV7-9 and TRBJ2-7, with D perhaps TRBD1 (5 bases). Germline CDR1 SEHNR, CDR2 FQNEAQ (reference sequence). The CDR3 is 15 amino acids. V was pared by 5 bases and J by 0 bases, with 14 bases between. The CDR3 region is CASSHTLTASYEQYF. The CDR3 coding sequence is TGTGCCAGCAGCCACACCTTGACAGCCTCCTACGAGCAGTACTTC.

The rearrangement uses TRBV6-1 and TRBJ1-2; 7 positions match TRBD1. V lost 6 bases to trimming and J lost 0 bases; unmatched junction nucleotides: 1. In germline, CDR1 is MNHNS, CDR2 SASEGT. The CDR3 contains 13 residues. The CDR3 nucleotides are TGTGCCAGCAGGACAGGGTCTAACTATGGCTACACCTTC. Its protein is CASRTGSNYGYTF.

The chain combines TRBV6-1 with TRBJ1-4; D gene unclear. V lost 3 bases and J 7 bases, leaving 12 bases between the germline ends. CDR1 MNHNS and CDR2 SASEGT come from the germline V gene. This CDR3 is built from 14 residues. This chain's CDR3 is CASSDPISGEKLFF. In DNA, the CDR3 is TGTGCCAGCAGTGACCCGATTTCAGGTGAAAAACTGTTTTTT.

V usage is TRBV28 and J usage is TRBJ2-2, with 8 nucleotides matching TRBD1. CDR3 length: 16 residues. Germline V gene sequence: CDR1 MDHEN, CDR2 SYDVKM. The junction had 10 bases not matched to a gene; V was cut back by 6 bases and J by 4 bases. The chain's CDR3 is CASSPNRGNPTGELFF. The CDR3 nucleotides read TGTGCCAGCAGCCCAAACAGGGGGAATCCCACCGGGGAGCTGTTTTTT.

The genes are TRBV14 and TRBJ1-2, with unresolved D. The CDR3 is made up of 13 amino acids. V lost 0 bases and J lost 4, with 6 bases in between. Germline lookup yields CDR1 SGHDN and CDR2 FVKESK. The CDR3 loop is CASSQEQSYGYTF. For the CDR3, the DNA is TGTGCCAGCAGCCAAGAGCAGTCCTATGGCTACACCTTC.

The CDR3 DNA reads as TGTGCCAGCGCGCCGGGCACCGGGGAGCTGTTTTTT. The encoded protein is CASAPGTGELFF. This chain uses TRBV9 with TRBJ2-2; unclear D gene. The germline V gene encodes CDR1 SGDLS and CDR2 YYNGEE. V lost 7 bases, J lost 4 bases, and 8 bases lay in between. This CDR3 has 12 residues.

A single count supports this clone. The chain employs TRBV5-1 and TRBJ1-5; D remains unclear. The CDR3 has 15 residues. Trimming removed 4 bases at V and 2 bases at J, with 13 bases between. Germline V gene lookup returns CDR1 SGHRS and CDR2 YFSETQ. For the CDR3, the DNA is TGCGCCAGCAGCCTCGGGGATGCCGGCAATCAGCCCCAGCATTTT. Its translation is CASSLGDAGNQPQHF.

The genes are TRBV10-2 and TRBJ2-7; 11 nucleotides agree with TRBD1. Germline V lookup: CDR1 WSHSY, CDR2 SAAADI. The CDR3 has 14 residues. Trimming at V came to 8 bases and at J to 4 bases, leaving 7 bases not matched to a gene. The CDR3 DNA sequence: TGCGCCAGCTCCGACCGGGACAGGGGGTACGAGCAGTACTTC. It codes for CASSDRDRGYEQYF.

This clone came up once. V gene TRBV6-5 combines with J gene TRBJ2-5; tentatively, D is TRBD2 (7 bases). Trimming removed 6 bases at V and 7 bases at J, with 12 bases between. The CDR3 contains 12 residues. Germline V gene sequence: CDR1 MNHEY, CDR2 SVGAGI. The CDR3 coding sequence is TGTGCCAGCAGCAGGGGAGGGGTGACCCAGTACTTC. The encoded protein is CASSRGGVTQYF.